This section outlines one TCR beta chain sequence together with its context. Antigen specificity is unknown. The record originates from a study of cytotoxic CD8 clonotypes in ibrutinib-treated CLL. Across the whole study: Within the patient group, eleven to twelve were relapsed/refractory and 15 treatment-naive, and around 17 were IGHV unmutated.

The CDR3 runs to 16 residues. V was cut by 2 bases and J by 3 bases, with 13 bases left in between. Germline V gene lookup returns CDR1 SEHNR and CDR2 FQNEAQ (reference sequence). Overall study results and limits: The study found clonality rose at ibrutinib response, then fell toward baseline at progression. Against age-matched healthy donors, baseline clonality ran higher and tracked circulating CD8+ T-cell counts.

Method: immunoSEQ multiplex PCR; TCRdb's copy keeps in-frame clones and lacks some. Here the sample spans approximately 48,000 clones, more than 45% being singletons. This TCR was recovered from a human donor with chronic lymphocytic leukemia. The material sequenced was PBMCs, taken after 12 months of ibrutinib treatment. The rearrangement joins TRBV7-9 to TRBJ2-2; D gene uncertain. CDR3: CASSLSSSRYTGELFF. Written as DNA, the CDR3 is TGTGCCAGCAGCTTATCTAGTAGCCGATACACCGGGGAGCTGTTTTTT. The variable domain in full, with the rest retrieved from reference TRBV7-9 and TRBJ2-2, is DTGVSQNPRHKITKRGQNVTFRCDPISEHNRLYWYRQTLGQGPEFLTYFQNEAQLEKSRLLSDRFSAERPKGSFSTLEIQRTEQGDSAMYLCASSLSSSRYTGELFFGEGSRLTVL.